One and the same sample provided the 13 T cell receptor beta chains below, sequenced in a study of T-cell reconstitution after alpha-beta-depleted transplantation in children. As it was prepared, the TCRbeta library received unique molecular identifiers. Each CDR3 protein gets one entry after TCRdb re-called the PCR reads with MiXCR. The data show some 300,000 distinct CDR3 sequences, around a tenth seen once. This sample comprised PBMCs from the stem cell graft donor, obtained from the stem cell graft. The receptors here all came from a human donor who donated a stem cell graft to a child with acute lymphoblastic leukemia.

The sample holds a few counts of this clonotype. The rearrangement joins TRBV20-1 to TRBJ1-2, with D possibly matching TRBD1 (6 bases). V lost 2 bases to trimming and J lost 6 bases, with 13 bases between them. The CDR3 is 13 residues long. CDR1 and CDR2 from the germline V gene are DFQATT and SNEGSKA (reference sequence). In DNA form, the CDR3 reads TGCAGTGCTAGACGGCCAGGGGCGAATGGCTACACCTTC. It translates to CSARRPGANGYTF.

The rearrangement uses TRBV20-1 and TRBJ2-1; 7 bases agree with TRBD1. The CDR3 has 14 residues. CDR1 is DFQATT, CDR2 SNEGSKA, per germline (reference sequence). The V gene end was trimmed by 1 base and the J gene end by 8 bases; junction bases not matched to a gene: 8. This CDR3 reads CSARGHRGDDEQFF. CDR3 in DNA: TGCAGTGCTAGAGGTCACAGGGGTGACGATGAGCAGTTCTTC.

This clonotype was counted a few times. The chain links TRBV7-3 to TRBJ2-7; TRBD1 or TRBD2 may be the D gene (5 bases each). In germline, CDR1 is SGHTA, CDR2 FQGTGA. This CDR3 is built from 15 residues. V was pared by 4 bases and J by 0 bases, with 13 bases between. DNA of the CDR3: TGTGCCAGCAGCTCTTTCGGGGCGCCCTCCTACGAGCAGTACTTC. Translated, it gives CASSSFGAPSYEQYF.

There are a few counts of this clonotype. The V call is TRBV4-2, the J call TRBJ2-7; 7 bases fit TRBD2. Germline V gene sequence: CDR1 LGHNA, CDR2 YNFKEQ. The CDR3 length is 17 residues. V gave up 1 base and J gave up 2 bases; unmatched junction bases: 11. For the CDR3, the DNA is TGTGCCAGCAGCCAAGTAGGCAGCGGGACGACCCCCTACGAGCAGTACTTC. It specifies CASSQVGSGTTPYEQYF.

This clonotype was detected many times. This chain links TRBV6-1 with TRBJ1-1, with D unclear. The CDR3 is made up of 13 amino acids. The germline V gene has CDR1 MNHNS and CDR2 SASEGT. V was pared by 1 base and J by 1 base, with 4 bases between. The CDR3 sequence is CASSEVGNTEAFF. The CDR3 DNA reads as TGTGCCAGCAGTGAAGTAGGGAACACTGAAGCTTTCTTT.

This clonotype was counted ten times or more. This chain connects TRBV5-1 to TRBJ1-2; D call uncertain. V lost 0 bases and J lost 2, with 5 bases in between. Germline CDR1 reads SGHRS; CDR2 reads YFSETQ. The CDR3 runs 13 residues. Here the CDR3 reads CASSLAQNYGYTF. In DNA form, the CDR3 reads TGCGCCAGCAGCTTGGCGCAGAACTATGGCTACACCTTC.

There are a few counts of this clonotype. This chain joins TRBV20-1 and TRBJ1-4; 9 bases are shared with TRBD1. This CDR3 is 13 amino acids long. Germline CDR1 DFQATT, CDR2 SNEGSKA (reference sequence). V trimming: 7 bases; J trimming: 8 bases; junction bases outside the gene matches: 8. CDR3 nucleotides: TGCAGTGTCCGGACAGGGGCGGGAGAAAAACTGTTTTTT. It specifies CSVRTGAGEKLFF.

This clonotype has just a few counts. V and J are TRBV9 and TRBJ2-7; the D call may be TRBD1 or TRBD2 (5 bases each). CDR1 and CDR2 from the germline V gene are SGDLS and YYNGEE. This CDR3 contains 14 residues. Trimming took off 3 bases at V and 4 bases at J, with 14 bases between the two ends. The CDR3 bases are TGTGCCAGCAGCGAGGGGACGGCGACTTACGAGCAGTACTTC. Translating gives CASSEGTATYEQYF. Based on the CDR3 plus reference TRBV9 and TRBJ2-7, the full variable domain is DSGVTQTPKHLITATGQRVTLRCSPRSGDLSVYWYQQSLDQGLQFLIQYYNGEERAKGNILERFSAQQFPDLHSELNLSSLELGDSALYFCASSEGTATYEQYFGPGTRLTVT.

The chain uses TRBV5-1 and TRBJ2-2, with unresolved D. The length of the CDR3 is 16 residues. Trimming removed 3 bases at V and 1 base at J, with 13 bases between. Germline CDR1 and CDR2: SGHRS and YFSETQ. The CDR3 DNA reads TGCGCCAGCAGCTCTGGCGGTATAGAGAACACCGGGGAGCTGTTTTTT. Translated: CASSSGGIENTGELFF.

The chain is built from TRBV7-9 and TRBJ2-3; no firm D call. The CDR3 contains 17 residues. Per germline, CDR1 SEHNR and CDR2 FQNEAQ (reference sequence). The V end was cut by 2 bases, the J end by 2 bases, with 17 bases between. The CDR3 DNA sequence: TGTGCCAGCAGCTTATTTGTTGGACCGGAACCCACAGATACGCAGTATTTT. It specifies CASSLFVGPEPTDTQYF.

The V gene is TRBV10-3, the J gene TRBJ2-1; D unclear. The germline gives CDR1 ENHRY, CDR2 SYGVKD. The CDR3 totals 12 residues. The ends were cut back, 4 bases at V and 4 bases at J, with 5 bases in the middle. DNA for the CDR3: TGTGCCATCAGTGGGGATTACAATGAGCAGTTCTTC. This codes for CAISGDYNEQFF.

In its sample, this clonotype was seen a few times. This sequence joins TRBV7-2 and TRBJ2-6, with D unclear. CDR1 and CDR2 from the germline V gene are SGHTA and FQGNSA. Deletions cut 0 bases from V and 1 base from J, with 7 bases between. The CDR3 covers 16 residues. The DNA for the CDR3 is TGTGCCAGCAGCTTAGCACCTGGGTCTGGGGCCAACGTCCTGACTTTC. It yields the protein CASSLAPGSGANVLTF.

This clonotype has more than one count but fewer than ten. This chain uses TRBV19 with TRBJ2-5, with 7 bases fitting TRBD2. CDR1 and CDR2 from the germline V gene are LNHDA and SQIVND (reference sequence). CDR3 size: 16 residues. The V gene end was trimmed by 5 bases and the J gene end by 3 bases; junction bases not matched to a gene: 12. The CDR3 is CASSAIRTSRKETQYF. The CDR3 DNA sequence: TGTGCCAGTAGTGCCATAAGGACTAGTCGGAAAGAGACCCAGTACTTC.